Below, 26 T cell receptor beta chains from the same sample are listed, as sequenced in a study of brain T cells in children with intractable seizures. Method: immunoSEQ multiplex PCR; TCRdb's copy keeps in-frame clones and lacks some. The sample yields about 350,000 clones, more than 85% seen once. Time point here: blood from clinic visit 5 months post-surgery; TSC patient then seizure free. The source material was peripheral blood, sampled roughly 5 months after surgery. These receptors were collected from a boy in the first two years of life with tuberous sclerosis and intractable seizures.

The chain couples TRBV24-1 to TRBJ2-1; D might be TRBD1 or TRBD2, each matching 5 bases. The CDR3 covers 16 residues. Germline CDR1 is KGHDR and CDR2 is SFDVKD. V shed 3 bases and J shed 5 bases, with 16 bases lying between them. CDR3 sequence (DNA): TGTGCCACCAGTGATCCGGGGCAGGATCGGAACAATGAGCAGTTCTTC. Amino acids: CATSDPGQDRNNEQFF.

V is TRBV7-9 and J is TRBJ1-1; TRBD1 matches at 11 bases. The CDR3 runs to 16 residues. V was pared by 5 bases and J by 4 bases, with 9 bases of the junction left unmatched. Per the germline V gene, CDR1 is SEHNR and CDR2 is FQNEAQ (reference sequence). The CDR3 is CASSPLTGTGGTEAFF. CDR3 nucleotide sequence: TGTGCCAGCAGCCCTCTAACCGGGACAGGGGGCACTGAAGCTTTCTTT.

V and J are TRBV27 and TRBJ2-2, with D maybe TRBD1 (5 bases). CDR1 and CDR2 (germline): MNHEY, SMNVEV (reference sequence). Trimming shortened V by 2 bases and J by 7 bases, and 11 bases separated the two germline ends. This CDR3 contains 14 residues. The CDR3 nucleotides read TGTGCCAGCAGTTTAAGTCAGGGCGGCGGGGAGCTGTTTTTT. Translation: CASSLSQGGGELFF.

The rearrangement links TRBV18 to TRBJ1-5; TRBD1 matches at 7 bases. The length of the CDR3 is 13 residues. Germline CDR1 is KGHSH and CDR2 is LQKENI. V lost 5 bases to trimming and J lost 6 bases; unmatched junction nucleotides: 4. CDR3 in DNA: TGTGCCAGCTCATACCAGGGGGGTCAGCCCCAGCATTTT. Its protein product is CASSYQGGQPQHF.

The table lists this clone with a few counts. The V and J genes are TRBV5-1 and TRBJ1-6, with 7 positions matching TRBD1. The trim removed 3 bases at V and 8 bases at J, leaving 14 bases unmatched. From germline, CDR1 is SGHRS and CDR2 YFSETQ. CDR3 length: 17 residues. CDR3 sequence reads: CASSSGQGEPTDSPLHF. The CDR3 DNA is TGCGCCAGCAGCTCTGGTCAGGGGGAGCCCACAGATTCACCCCTCCACTTT.

CDR3 DNA: TGTGCCTGGACAGGGGGGGATTTTGAAGCTTTCTTT. As protein: CAWTGGDFEAFF. The gene calls are TRBV30 and TRBJ1-1; 7 nucleotides line up with TRBD1. V was pared by 4 bases and J by 7 bases, with 6 bases of the junction left unmatched. Germline CDR1 reads GTSNPN; CDR2 reads SVGIG (reference sequence). The CDR3 spans 12 residues.

The chain couples TRBV11-3 to TRBJ2-2; the D gene is possibly TRBD1 (6 bases). Per germline, CDR1 SGHNT and CDR2 YENEEA. V lost 5 bases and J lost 6, with 7 bases in between. CDR3 length: 12 residues. CDR3 region: CASSNRAGELFF. The CDR3 DNA reads TGTGCCAGCAGCAACAGGGCCGGGGAGCTGTTTTTT.

This chain links TRBV11-2 with TRBJ2-1; D is uncertain. The germline V gene has CDR1 SGHAT and CDR2 FQNNGV. The V and J ends lost 4 bases and 6 bases respectively, with 16 bases between them. This CDR3 has 15 amino acids. CDR3 coding DNA: TGTGCCAGCAGCTCCAAACTGCACCGGGCCAATGAGCAGTTCTTC. This sequence encodes CASSSKLHRANEQFF.

This sequence joins TRBV3-1 (or the pseudogene TRBV3-2) and TRBJ1-2; D is ambiguous. CDR3 size: 12 residues. Germline V CDR1 and CDR2: LGHDT, YNNKEL (reference sequence). V lost 3 bases and J lost 4, with 6 bases in between. This CDR3 is CASSQSTYGYTF. The CDR3 DNA is TGTGCCAGCAGCCAGTCCACCTATGGCTACACCTTC.

In this sample, this clone turned up once. With a much larger clone just one base away, this may be a read error. Other DNA sequences within the sample encode an identical CDR3. The chain joins TRBV13 to TRBJ1-1, with D hard to call. Germline CDR1 PRHDT, CDR2 FYEKMQ (reference sequence). The V gene lost 3 bases and the J gene lost 1 base, with 0 bases spanning the gap. The CDR3 totals 11 residues. CDR3 sequence reads: CASSLNTEAFF. CDR3 coding DNA: TGTGCCAGCAGCTTGAACACTGAAGCTTTCTTT.

The chain has TRBV9 and TRBJ1-6, with D unclear. Trimming pared 0 bases from V and 7 bases from J, leaving 11 bases between. CDR1 is SGDLS, CDR2 YYNGEE, per germline. The CDR3 spans 15 residues. The CDR3 nucleotides are TGTGCCAGCAGCGTAGCACTAAACGCAAATTCACCCCTCCACTTT. Amino acid sequence: CASSVALNANSPLHF.

The chain has TRBV5-6 and TRBJ2-3; 9 nucleotides agree with TRBD2. This CDR3 has 17 residues. V gave up 2 bases and J gave up 4 bases; unmatched junction bases: 11. Per germline, CDR1 SGHDT and CDR2 YYEEEE. CDR3 DNA sequence: TGTGCCAGCAGCTTTGGGCTAGCGGGATACCGGGCAGATACGCAGTATTTT. As protein: CASSFGLAGYRADTQYF.

This clone was counted between two and nine times. The junction does not match germline at one end; this may be a read error. V usage is TRBV6-2 or TRBV6-3 and J usage is TRBJ2-1; the D gene is possibly TRBD2 (5 bases). The CDR3 spans 12 residues. Germline CDR1 and CDR2: MNHEY and SVGEGT. In DNA form, the CDR3 reads TGTGCCAGCAGTTACCCGCCGGCGGGTGCGGTCTTC. Translated, it gives CASSYPPAGAVF.

The CDR3 sequence is CASGAGRETQYF. The CDR3 nucleotides read TGTGCCTCCGGCGCCGGGCGGGAGACCCAGTACTTC. The V call is TRBV25-1, the J call TRBJ2-5; no firm D call. Trimming cost V 11 bases and J 5 bases, with 15 bases left between them. This CDR3 contains 12 residues. Germline-derived CDR1 and CDR2 are MGHDK and SYGVNS.

This clone was seen a handful of times. The chain has TRBV9 and TRBJ2-1; D not certain. In germline, CDR1 is SGDLS, CDR2 YYNGEE. CDR3 size: 15 residues. V was shortened by 0 bases and J by 1 base, with 8 bases between the two germline ends. In nucleotides, the CDR3 is TGTGCCAGCAGCGTAGAAGGGAAATCCTACAATGAGCAGTTCTTC. Translation: CASSVEGKSYNEQFF.

The J gene is TRBJ2-3, the V gene TRBV14; D unresolved. CDR1 SGHDN and CDR2 FVKESK come from the germline V gene. V was cut by 7 bases and J by 1 base, with 15 bases left in between. CDR3 length: 15 amino acids. The CDR3 nucleotides read TGTGCCAGCAACACAAGACCGTCCGGCACAGATACGCAGTATTTT. Encoded protein: CASNTRPSGTDTQYF. Full variable domain (missing parts from reference TRBV14 and TRBJ2-3): EAGVTQFPSHSVIEKGQTVTLRCDPISGHDNLYWYRRVMGKEIKFLLHFVKESKQDESGMPNNRFLAERTGGTYSTLKVQPAELEDSGVYFCASNTRPSGTDTQYFGPGTRLTVL.

This clone is a singleton in its sample. This CDR3 reads CASTRTSWGNEQFF. CDR3 coding DNA: TGTGCCAGCACCCGGACTAGTTGGGGCAATGAGCAGTTCTTC. V and J are TRBV5-8 and TRBJ2-1; 7 bases agree with TRBD2. The V gene end was trimmed by 6 bases and the J gene end by 6 bases; junction bases not matched to a gene: 9. In germline, CDR1 is SGHTS, CDR2 YDEGEE. This CDR3 comprises 14 residues.

This chain uses TRBV5-1 with TRBJ1-1; 9 bases line up with TRBD1. CDR3 size: 15 residues. Per germline, CDR1 SGHRS and CDR2 YFSETQ. V gave up 4 bases and J gave up 4 bases; unmatched junction bases: 8. The CDR3 spells CASSGGTGRATEAFF. The CDR3, as DNA: TGCGCCAGCAGCGGCGGGACAGGGAGGGCCACTGAAGCTTTCTTT.

This chain connects TRBV1 to TRBJ2-5; the table's TRBD1 call for D was not verified on the DNA. TRBV1 is reported as a pseudogene. The CDR3 covers 11 residues. The CDR3 loop is CTSTQGETQYF. The CDR3 bases are TGCACCAGCACTCAGGGCGAGACCCAGTACTTC.

This sequence joins TRBV6-4 and TRBJ2-3; D gene ambiguous. The CDR3 has 14 amino acids. Trimming took off 0 bases at V and 2 bases at J, with 6 bases between the two ends. Germline loops: CDR1 MRHNA, CDR2 SNTAGT. This CDR3 is CASSDSRDTDTQYF. The CDR3 nucleotides are TGTGCCAGCAGTGACTCAAGGGACACAGATACGCAGTATTTT.

This clone has more than one count but fewer than ten. The genes are TRBV2 and TRBJ1-1; no clear D. The CDR3 length is 12 residues. Trimming removed 0 bases from V and 11 bases from J, with 10 bases in between. Germline lookup yields CDR1 SNHLY and CDR2 FYNNEI. CDR3 sequence: CASSEADRDAFF. CDR3 bases: TGTGCCAGCAGTGAAGCTGATAGGGATGCTTTCTTT.

The CDR3 here is CASSQDENTRGFHGYTF. The CDR3 DNA sequence: TGCGCCAGCAGCCAAGATGAAAACACACGTGGATTCCATGGCTACACCTTC. This chain joins TRBV4-1 and TRBJ1-2; D is unclear. Germline V gives CDR1 MGHRA, CDR2 YSYEKL. The CDR3 loop spans 17 amino acids. V lost 0 bases, J lost 6 bases, and 20 bases lay in between.

The V and J genes are TRBV25-1 and TRBJ2-6; 7 bases map to TRBD1. With V trimmed by 1 base and J by 1 base, 7 bases remained unmatched. The length of the CDR3 is 18 residues. CDR1 and CDR2 (germline): MGHDK, SYGVNS. CDR3 region: CASSESGRGSSGANVLTF. The DNA for the CDR3 is TGTGCCAGCAGTGAATCCGGCAGGGGGTCTTCTGGGGCCAACGTCCTGACTTTC.

The genes are TRBV6-5 and TRBJ1-1; 7 nucleotides line up with TRBD1. The CDR3 covers 13 residues. Trimming took 9 bases from V and 7 from J; bases not matched to a gene: 11. Per germline, CDR1 MNHEY and CDR2 SVGAGI. As DNA, the CDR3 is TGTGCCAGTAAAGGCGAGGGGGCCATTGAAGCTTTCTTT. It encodes CASKGEGAIEAFF.

The sample holds one count of this clone. This chain connects TRBV25-1 to TRBJ1-4; 8 nucleotides match TRBD1. CDR3 size: 14 residues. J was trimmed by 8 bases and V by 3 bases; bases with no gene match: 5. The germline gives CDR1 MGHDK, CDR2 SYGVNS. The CDR3 coding sequence is TGTGCCAGCAGTGAGTCAGGGGGCCAGGAAAAACTGTTTTTT. This codes for CASSESGGQEKLFF.

For this clone: Germline and junction disagree at one end, which may indicate a read error. The identical CDR3 is also encoded by other nucleotide sequences in the sample. The chain has TRBV5-1 and TRBJ2-5, with D perhaps being TRBD1 or TRBD2 (6 bases each). Per the germline V gene, CDR1 is SGHRS and CDR2 is YFSETQ. CDR3 size: 16 residues. The CDR3 reads CASSVVMWGAEETQYF. For the CDR3, the DNA is TGCGCCAGCAGCGTGGTTATGTGGGGGGCGGAAGAGACTCAGTACTTC.